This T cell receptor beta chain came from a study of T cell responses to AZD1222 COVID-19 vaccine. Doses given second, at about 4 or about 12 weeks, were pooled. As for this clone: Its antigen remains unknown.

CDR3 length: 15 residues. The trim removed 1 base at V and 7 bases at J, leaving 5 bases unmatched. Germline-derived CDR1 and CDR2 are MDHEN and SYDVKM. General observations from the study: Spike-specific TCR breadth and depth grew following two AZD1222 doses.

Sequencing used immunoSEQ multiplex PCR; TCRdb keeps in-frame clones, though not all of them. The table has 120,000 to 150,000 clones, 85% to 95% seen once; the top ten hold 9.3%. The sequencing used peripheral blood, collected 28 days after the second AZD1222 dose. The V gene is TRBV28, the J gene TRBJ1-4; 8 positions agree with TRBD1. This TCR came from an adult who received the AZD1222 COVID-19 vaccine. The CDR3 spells CASSLFQGAGEKLFF. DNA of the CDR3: TGTGCCAGCAGTTTATTCCAGGGGGCGGGTGAAAAACTGTTTTTT.